Below, 26 T cell receptor beta chains from the same sample are listed, as sequenced in a study of T cells in Graves' hyperthyroidism and ophthalmopathy. Amplified regions were TCR beta CDR3 sequences from RNA transcripts. With the HTBI primer set, the TCR CDR3 went through a first round of RT-PCR. TCRdb called the multiplex PCR reads again in MiXCR, with one record for every CDR3 protein. The sample lists 540,000 or so distinct CDR3 sequences, around 16% seen once, with under 7.5% in the top ten. The sequenced material came from blood. Receptors originate from a woman in her thirties with Graves' hyperthyroidism.

This clonotype was detected only a few times. The V and J genes are TRBV20-1 and TRBJ1-2; D possibly corresponds to TRBD1 (5 bases). The V end was cut by 0 bases, the J end by 0 bases, with 17 bases between. This CDR3 is built from 17 residues. The germline gives CDR1 DFQATT, CDR2 SNEGSKA (reference sequence). The CDR3 loop reads CSARDLETTAANYGYTF. The CDR3 bases are TGCAGTGCTAGAGATCTTGAGACGACAGCGGCTAACTATGGCTACACCTTC.

This clonotype was found many times. The CDR3 DNA reads TGTGCCAGCAGTGAGGCGGCCAAAAACATTCAGTACTTC. Protein: CASSEAAKNIQYF. This rearrangement joins TRBV28 to TRBJ2-4, with D hard to call. The germline gives CDR1 MDHEN, CDR2 SYDVKM. Trimming cost V 5 bases and J 1 base, with 6 bases left between them. The CDR3 has 13 residues. The full variable domain, rest sourced from reference TRBV28 and TRBJ2-4, is DVKVTQSSRYLVKRTGEKVFLECVQDMDHENMFWYRQDPGLGLRLIYFSYDVKMKEKGDIPEGYSVSREKKERFSLILESASTNQTSMYLCASSEAAKNIQYFGAGTRLSVL.

A note on this clonotype: At one of its ends the junction is not consistent with the germline gene, which may arise from a read error. The CDR3 reads CASGRVVPLSF. In DNA, the CDR3 is TGTGCCAGCGGGAGAGTTGTACCCTTGTCTTTC. The V and J genes are TRBV6-1 and TRBJ2-6; perhaps TRBD2 as D (5 bases). In germline, CDR1 is MNHNS, CDR2 SASEGT. The CDR3 is made up of 11 amino acids.

This clonotype was picked up many times. The chain joins TRBV7-2 to TRBJ2-3; 8 bases map to TRBD2. The V gene's germline CDR1 is SGHTA and CDR2 FQGNSA. V was pared by 6 bases and J by 6 bases, with 8 bases of the junction left unmatched. CDR3 length: 14 amino acids. The CDR3 coding sequence is TGTGCCAGCAGTTCCAGCGGGAGTCAGGATACGCAGTATTTT. Amino acid sequence: CASSSSGSQDTQYF.

This clonotype was counted at least ten times. V usage is TRBV12-3 or TRBV12-4 and J usage is TRBJ2-5; no firm D call. This CDR3 comprises 11 residues. V was shortened by 3 bases and J by 3 bases, with 2 bases between the two germline ends. CDR3 nucleotides: TGTGCCAGCAGTTTCGAAGAGACCCAGTACTTC. This gives the protein CASSFEETQYF.

This clonotype was detected ten times or more. This chain connects TRBV5-1 to TRBJ2-1, with a weak D call TRBD1 (6 bases). V was pared by 3 bases and J by 4 bases, with 17 bases between. CDR1 and CDR2 (germline): SGHRS, YFSETQ. The CDR3 runs to 16 residues. The CDR3 coding sequence is TGCGCCAGCAGCTCGGATCCGGGACAAAGATACAATGAGCAGTTCTTC. Amino acids: CASSSDPGQRYNEQFF.

The rearrangement joins TRBV6-2 or TRBV6-3 to TRBJ2-5, with 7 bases lining up with TRBD1. The CDR3 is 14 amino acids. V lost 2 bases to trimming and J lost 4 bases; unmatched junction nucleotides: 4. Germline V lookup: CDR1 MNHEY, CDR2 SVGEGT. The chain's CDR3 is CASSYEQGSETQYF. DNA of the CDR3: TGTGCCAGCAGTTACGAACAGGGGTCAGAGACCCAGTACTTC.

As concerns this clonotype: A read error may be the cause here, since a much bigger clone is one base away. CDR3 region: CASSNYAGNEQYF. DNA of the CDR3: TGTGCCAGCAGCAATTACGCGGGAAATGAGCAGTACTTC. The J gene is TRBJ2-1, the V gene TRBV5-8; D may be TRBD2 (6 bases). The tail of the sequence fits TRBJ2-7 better, so the J call may be wrong. CDR1 SGHTS and CDR2 YDEGEE come from the germline V gene. This CDR3 is 13 amino acids long.

The V gene is TRBV12-3 or TRBV12-4, the J gene TRBJ1-4; D gene uncertain. Trimming left V 2 bases short and J 3 bases short, with 19 bases between. This CDR3 comprises 18 residues. CDR3 in amino acids: CASSLLIRLGAPNEKLFF. Here the CDR3 DNA reads TGTGCCAGCAGTTTATTGATCAGACTGGGTGCCCCTAATGAAAAACTGTTTTTT.

At least ten counts were recorded for this clonotype. The chain is built from TRBV11-2 and TRBJ2-7, with 8 bases fitting TRBD2. J gave up 6 bases and V 6 bases, and 7 bases lay outside the gene matches. The CDR3 consists of 13 residues. CDR1 SGHAT and CDR2 FQNNGV come from the germline V gene. CDR3 protein: CASRNGLAGEQYF. The CDR3 DNA reads as TGTGCCAGCAGAAATGGACTAGCAGGCGAGCAGTACTTC.

The sample holds many counts of this clonotype. This chain uses TRBV7-9 with TRBJ2-7, with 13 bases lining up with TRBD2. The CDR3 is 15 residues long. Per germline, CDR1 SEHNR and CDR2 FQNEAQ (reference sequence). The V and J ends lost 4 bases and 4 bases, in that order; junction bases with no gene match: 4. CDR3 coding DNA: TGTGCCAGCAGCTCGCCGGGACTAGCGGGATACGAGCAGTACTTC. Its translation is CASSSPGLAGYEQYF.

The genes are TRBV27 and TRBJ1-5; D is possibly TRBD1 (6 bases). The germline gives CDR1 MNHEY, CDR2 SMNVEV (reference sequence). The length of the CDR3 is 14 residues. Trimming stripped 5 bases from V and 3 bases from J, with 11 bases between. This CDR3 is CASSADRNNQPQHF. Here the CDR3 DNA reads TGTGCCAGCAGTGCTGACAGGAACAATCAGCCCCAGCATTTT.

This clonotype was seen ten or more times. This chain uses TRBV3-1 with TRBJ1-2, with no clear D. CDR3 length equals 14 residues. CDR1 LGHDT and CDR2 YNNKEL come from the germline V gene (reference sequence). The V end lost 0 bases, the J end lost 7 bases, and 12 bases lay between the germline ends. The CDR3 is CASSQEEWTSGYTF. CDR3 sequence (DNA): TGTGCCAGCAGCCAAGAGGAGTGGACGTCTGGCTACACCTTC.

This clonotype was seen a few times. The rearrangement uses TRBV27 and TRBJ1-5; no firm D call. The CDR3 covers 14 residues. V lost 2 bases and J lost 3, with 8 bases in between. Per germline, CDR1 MNHEY and CDR2 SMNVEV (reference sequence). The CDR3 DNA follows: TGTGCCAGCAGTTTACCCGGGCCCAATCAGCCCCAGCATTTT. Translation: CASSLPGPNQPQHF.

This clonotype has only one observation. Being one base from a much bigger clone, this may be a read error. This chain joins TRBV10-3 and TRBJ2-5; weak D call: TRBD2 (6 bases). Germline assignment: CDR1 ENHRY and CDR2 SYGVKD. The CDR3 is made up of 14 amino acids. This CDR3 is CAISRSRDSEAQYF. The CDR3 nucleotides are TGTGCCATCAGCAGGAGTAGGGACTCAGAGGCCCAGTACTTC.

This clonotype has a single count. The gene calls are TRBV4-1 and TRBJ1-1; 7 bases line up with TRBD1. This CDR3 comprises 19 residues. The J segment lost 1 base and the V segment lost 6 bases, leaving 20 bases of the junction unmatched. Germline V gives CDR1 MGHRA, CDR2 YSYEKL. CDR3 DNA sequence: TGCGCCAGCAGACTAACCCGAAAAGATCCGGGACAGAAGAACACTGAAGCTTTCTTT. This encodes CASRLTRKDPGQKNTEAFF.

This clonotype was counted many times. The chain uses TRBV6-2 or TRBV6-3 and TRBJ1-1; 8 bases map to TRBD1. There are 15 residues in the CDR3. Germline values: CDR1 MNHEY, CDR2 SVGEGT. The trim removed 5 bases at V and 6 bases at J, leaving 11 bases unmatched. CDR3: CASSRLGQGLSEAFF. DNA of the CDR3: TGTGCCAGCAGTCGACTCGGACAGGGATTGTCTGAAGCTTTCTTT.

V is TRBV12-3 or TRBV12-4 and J is TRBJ2-1; 7 nucleotides match TRBD2. With 5 bases clipped from V and 6 bases from J, the junction kept 13 bases outside the gene matches. The CDR3 extends over 16 amino acids. Written as DNA, the CDR3 is TGTGCCAGCAGTCCGGGAGGCGGGTCTTCTATCAATGAGCAGTTCTTC. This codes for CASSPGGGSSINEQFF.

This clonotype came up many times. The rearrangement links TRBV2 to TRBJ1-5; D gene ambiguous. V dropped 2 bases and J dropped 7 bases, with 12 bases sitting between them. There are 14 residues in the CDR3. Germline loops: CDR1 SNHLY, CDR2 FYNNEI. The CDR3 sequence is CASSELVTTQPQHF. CDR3 in DNA: TGTGCCAGCAGTGAATTGGTAACCACACAGCCCCAGCATTTT.

The gene calls are TRBV30 and TRBJ1-4, with 12 bases aligning to TRBD1. V shed 1 base and J 8 bases; nucleotides not matched to a gene: 8. Germline V gene data show CDR1 as GTSNPN and CDR2 as SVGIG (reference sequence). The CDR3 consists of 16 residues. CDR3 nucleotides: TGTGCCTGGAGTGCCGGGACAGGGGGCACGGGAGAAAAACTGTTTTTT. Translating gives CAWSAGTGGTGEKLFF.

This clonotype occurred many times. The rearrangement links TRBV6-1 to TRBJ2-1; 9 bases agree with TRBD2. In germline, CDR1 is MNHNS, CDR2 SASEGT. With 6 bases clipped from V and 7 bases from J, the junction kept 7 bases outside the gene matches. The CDR3 runs to 14 residues. CDR3 amino acids: CASSSLSGGNEQFF. The CDR3 DNA follows: TGTGCCAGCAGCTCACTAAGCGGGGGGAATGAGCAGTTCTTC.

This clonotype was counted a few times. The chain is built from TRBV12-3 or TRBV12-4 and TRBJ2-1; 7 nucleotides agree with TRBD2. J lost 4 bases, V lost 4 bases, and 4 bases had no gene match. The CDR3 spans 14 residues. CDR3 residues: CASSWGLSYNEQFF. In DNA, the CDR3 is TGTGCCAGCAGTTGGGGACTATCATACAATGAGCAGTTCTTC.

This clonotype was seen ten or more times. This CDR3 is CASSWTGGGAETQYF. The CDR3 nucleotides read TGCGCCAGCAGCTGGACAGGGGGCGGTGCAGAGACCCAGTACTTC. The V and J genes are TRBV5-1 and TRBJ2-5; TRBD1 agrees at 11 bases. The ends lost 3 bases at V and 4 bases at J; junction bases unmatched: 5. Germline CDR1 SGHRS, CDR2 YFSETQ. The CDR3 runs 15 residues.

This clonotype has at least ten counts. V is TRBV6-1 and J is TRBJ2-7, with 10 bases fitting TRBD2. Per the germline V gene, CDR1 is MNHNS and CDR2 is SASEGT. V lost 5 bases, J lost 3 bases, and 4 bases stayed unmatched. This CDR3 spans 14 amino acids. The CDR3 is CASSSLAGVYEQYF. The CDR3 nucleotides are TGTGCCAGCAGTTCCCTAGCGGGAGTCTACGAGCAGTACTTC.

The sample holds many counts of this clonotype. V gene TRBV27 combines with J gene TRBJ2-4, with a tentative D call TRBD2 (6 bases). Germline V lookup: CDR1 MNHEY, CDR2 SMNVEV (reference sequence). V lost 4 bases and J lost 6, with 16 bases in between. The CDR3 consists of 15 residues. CDR3 protein: CASSSGLALRNIQYF. The CDR3 DNA reads as TGTGCCAGCAGTTCGGGACTCGCGTTGAGAAACATTCAGTACTTC.

V and J are TRBV18 and TRBJ2-1, with 7 bases lining up with TRBD2. Germline V gene lookup returns CDR1 KGHSH and CDR2 LQKENI. Germline trimming cut 2 bases from V and 3 bases from J; bases unmatched to any gene: 10. The CDR3 sequence is 17 residues long. The CDR3 is CASSPKGSSGVYNEQFF. The DNA of the CDR3 is TGTGCCAGCTCACCAAAGGGATCTAGCGGAGTCTACAATGAGCAGTTCTTC.